These T cell receptor beta chains were read from a single sample in a study of cytomegalovirus exposure and HLA in healthy donors. The assay was immunoSEQ multiplex PCR, and TCRdb's table has in-frame clones only and misses some. Among around 220,000 clones, over 70% were seen once, and the ten largest hold 11% to 15%. Source material: PBMCs. All receptors come from a woman in her thirties in good health and CMV-seropositive. The conserved cysteine and the conserved F or W are not part of the CDR3 here. The order of the fields is V gene, J gene, CDR3 length, CDR3 protein.

v_gene: TRBV4-3
j_gene: TRBJ2-2
len: 13
CDR3aa: ASSQDTGGPGELF

v_gene: TRBV28
j_gene: TRBJ1-1
len: 12
CDR3aa: ASSLEGLNTEAF

v_gene: TRBV29-1
j_gene: TRBJ2-1
len: 12
CDR3aa: SASGPSGSSEQF

v_gene: TRBV4-1
j_gene: TRBJ2-5
len: 17
CDR3aa: ASSRQIAGEVRDLGTQY

v_gene: TRBV13
j_gene: TRBJ2-7
len: 13
CDR3aa: ASSSDGGSSYEQY

v_gene: TRBV7-8
j_gene: TRBJ2-1
len: 13
CDR3aa: ASSLGTSIQNEQF

v_gene: TRBV9
j_gene: TRBJ2-7
len: 12
CDR3aa: ASSPGGGSYEQY

v_gene: TRBV19
j_gene: TRBJ2-3
len: 13
CDR3aa: ASMSTSWGTDTQY

v_gene: TRBV4-2
j_gene: TRBJ1-2
len: 14
CDR3aa: ASSQGGRTLYYGYT

v_gene: TRBV6-1
j_gene: TRBJ1-4
len: 12
CDR3aa: ASSPRDLFEKLF

v_gene: TRBV30
j_gene: TRBJ2-7
len: 10
CDR3aa: AWSNRPYEQY

v_gene: TRBV5-4
j_gene: TRBJ2-2
len: 10
CDR3aa: ASSPDTGELF

v_gene: TRBV28
j_gene: TRBJ2-7
len: 12
CDR3aa: ASSSAGRGDEQY